The rows below give T cell receptor beta chains drawn from one sample of a study of cytomegalovirus exposure and HLA in healthy donors. Measured with immunoSEQ multiplex PCR; TCRdb has only the in-frame clones, and not every one. The sample yields 130,000 or so clones, 60% to 75% seen once. The sample taken for sequencing was PBMCs. The receptor set was obtained from a woman between 35 and 50 years old in good health and CMV-seropositive. The CDR3 runs from the conserved cysteine through the conserved F or W.

>TRBV19|TRBJ2-5
CASSIPGSRQETQYF
>TRBV6-5|TRBJ2-3
CASSFHSGRADTQYF
>TRBV7-3|TRBJ1-1
CASSPQGPNTEAFF
>TRBV5-1|TRBJ2-2
CASSLVGGSGELFF
>TRBV10-3|TRBJ2-1
CATYGRGDPRNSYNEQFF
>TRBV5-1|TRBJ2-1
CASTPSSGSYNEQFF
>TRBV5-3|TRBJ2-2
CSNKFPGELFF
>TRBV19|TRBJ1-1
CASSMRDRGSNTEAFF
>TRBV9|TRBJ2-5
CASSVGRGTSETQYF
>TRBV7-2|TRBJ1-4
CASSLRVDRGEKLFF
>TRBV13|TRBJ1-3
CASSLADRAGNTIYF
>TRBV7-9|TRBJ1-3
CASSLDGTDTIYF
>TRBV29-1|TRBJ2-1
CSVLAGSTYNEQFF
>TRBV28|TRBJ1-1
CASSPDGGNTEAFF
>TRBV7-2|TRBJ1-4
CASTRTGAYEKLFF
>TRBV29-1|TRBJ1-2
CSVEAGIYGYTF
>TRBV5-6|TRBJ2-7
CASSSIWIKQAFSYEQYF
>TRBV18|TRBJ2-5
CASSPTSGRVNGETQYF
>TRBV4-1|TRBJ1-1
CASSHGGYTEAFF
>TRBV27|TRBJ2-1
CASSSFSGKVYEQFF
>TRBV5-1|TRBJ2-2
CASSGGTSGRNTGELFF
>TRBV6-1|TRBJ1-1
CASASISTGSTEAFF
>TRBV9|TRBJ2-3
CASSVSGSTDTQYF
>TRBV6-1|TRBJ1-1
CASRLDRARNTEAFF
>TRBV25-1|TRBJ1-2
CASSDPRGPRNYGYTF
>TRBV13|TRBJ1-4
CASSLGAGQGEKLFF
>TRBV18|TRBJ2-7
CASSPGTSGEQYF
>TRBV2|TRBJ1-1
CASSETRTGSTEAFF
>TRBV5-1|TRBJ1-5
CASSLVPGYQPQHF
>TRBV11-3|TRBJ2-1
CASSHTGGAYNEQFF
>TRBV27|TRBJ1-1
CASSLGTGLNTEAFF
>TRBV5-1|TRBJ1-1
CASTRRPGGVTEAFF
>TRBV4-2|TRBJ2-7
CASSQEGVGQGAYEQYF
>TRBV30|TRBJ1-4
CAWNGQNYEKLFF
>TRBV5-6|TRBJ1-2
CASSLGPTPNYGYTF
>TRBV4-3|TRBJ2-2
CASSQKQTNTGELFF
>TRBV5-4|TRBJ1-2
CASSSGQGLAYGYTF
>TRBV4-2|TRBJ2-6
CASSPVGRSGANVLTF
>TRBV6-5|TRBJ2-7
CASRETSGSPHEQYF
>TRBV30|TRBJ1-5
CAWSVRLGHTNQPQHF
>TRBV5-1|TRBJ2-5
CATKMGTGEETQYF
>TRBV19|TRBJ2-5
CASSLRAGPLRSQETQYF
>TRBV6-5|TRBJ1-6
CASTYALRGTNSPLHF
>TRBV5-6|TRBJ1-4
CASSLTPTGGREKLFF
>TRBV7-2|TRBJ2-7
CASSPMVIADSYEQYF
>TRBV9|TRBJ1-1
CASSGGTLGDTEAFF
>TRBV15|TRBJ1-4
CATSRDRGPEKLFF
>TRBV6-5|TRBJ2-7
CASSAGQGTGEQYF
>TRBV5-6|TRBJ2-4
CASSLGVGILTKNIQYF
>TRBV27|TRBJ2-5
CASSSRLDRETQYF
>TRBV7-8|TRBJ2-2
CASSSRLGLGELFF
>TRBV5-6|TRBJ2-1
CASSADRREYNEQFF
>TRBV7-2|TRBJ1-5
CASRFDRSFGQPQHF
>TRBV5-1|TRBJ2-5
CASSLAGTGGSETQYF
>TRBV18|TRBJ1-5
CASSRQGAQTLSNQPQHF
>TRBV4-1|TRBJ1-2
CASSQPDSYGYTF
>TRBV5-4|TRBJ1-2
CASRNRGSTGDGYTF
>TRBV4-2|TRBJ2-7
CASSHPTGQGRHEQYF
>TRBV2|TRBJ1-2
CATTYGTPSLTGYTF